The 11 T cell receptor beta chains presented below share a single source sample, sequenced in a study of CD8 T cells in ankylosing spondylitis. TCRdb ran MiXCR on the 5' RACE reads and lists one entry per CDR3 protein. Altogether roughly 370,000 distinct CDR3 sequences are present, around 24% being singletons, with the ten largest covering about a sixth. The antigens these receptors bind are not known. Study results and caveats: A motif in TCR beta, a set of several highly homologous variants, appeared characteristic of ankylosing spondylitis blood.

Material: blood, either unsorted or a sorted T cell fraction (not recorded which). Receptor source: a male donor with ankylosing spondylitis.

CDR3 protein: CASTSARGRWEQYF. The CDR3 nucleotides are TGTGCCAGCACCTCAGCCAGGGGACGTTGGGAGCAGTACTTC. The genes are TRBV7-8 and TRBJ2-7; weak D call: TRBD1 (6 bases). CDR3 length: 14 residues. Germline CDR1 is SGHVS and CDR2 is FQNEAQ. Trimming cost V 7 bases and J 7 bases, with 20 bases left between them.

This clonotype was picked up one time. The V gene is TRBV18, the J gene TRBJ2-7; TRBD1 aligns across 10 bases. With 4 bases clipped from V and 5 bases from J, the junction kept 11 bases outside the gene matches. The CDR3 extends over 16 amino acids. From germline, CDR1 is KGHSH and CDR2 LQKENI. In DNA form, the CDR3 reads TGTGCCAGCTCACAAACGACAGGGGGCCTTTGGAACGAGCAGTACTTC. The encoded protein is CASSQTTGGLWNEQYF.

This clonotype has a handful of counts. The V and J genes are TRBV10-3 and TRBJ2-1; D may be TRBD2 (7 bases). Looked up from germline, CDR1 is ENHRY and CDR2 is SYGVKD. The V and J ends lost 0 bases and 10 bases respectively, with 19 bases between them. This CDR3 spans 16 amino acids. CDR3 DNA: TGTGCCATCAGTGAGTCGACGCGACGGGGGGCGTCCGAGCAGTTCTTC. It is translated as CAISESTRRGASEQFF.

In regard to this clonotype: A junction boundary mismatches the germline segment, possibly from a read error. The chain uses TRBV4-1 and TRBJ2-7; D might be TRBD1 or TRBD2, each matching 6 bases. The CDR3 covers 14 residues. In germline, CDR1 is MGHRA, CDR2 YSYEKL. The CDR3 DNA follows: TGCGCCAGCAGGCAAGAAGGGGGACTCTACGAGCAGTACTTC. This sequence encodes CASRQEGGLYEQYF.

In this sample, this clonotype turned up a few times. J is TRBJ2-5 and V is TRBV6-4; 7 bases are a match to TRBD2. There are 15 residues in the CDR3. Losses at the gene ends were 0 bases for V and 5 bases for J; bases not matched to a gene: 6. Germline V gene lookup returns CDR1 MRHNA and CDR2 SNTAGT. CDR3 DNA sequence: TGTGCCAGCAGTGACTCTTCCAGCGGGGTGGAGACCCAGTACTTC. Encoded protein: CASSDSSSGVETQYF.

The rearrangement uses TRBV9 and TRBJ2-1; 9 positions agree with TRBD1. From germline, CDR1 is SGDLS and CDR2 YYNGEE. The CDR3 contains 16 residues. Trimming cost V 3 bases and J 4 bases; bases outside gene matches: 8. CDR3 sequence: CASSARGQGGYNEQFF. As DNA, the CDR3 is TGTGCCAGCAGCGCGAGGGGACAGGGAGGGTACAATGAGCAGTTCTTC.

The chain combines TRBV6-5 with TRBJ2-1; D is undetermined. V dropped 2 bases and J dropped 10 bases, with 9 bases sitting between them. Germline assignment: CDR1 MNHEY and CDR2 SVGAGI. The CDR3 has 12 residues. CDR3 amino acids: CASSYLPGEQFF. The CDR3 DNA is TGTGCCAGCAGTTACCTCCCCGGAGAGCAGTTCTTC.

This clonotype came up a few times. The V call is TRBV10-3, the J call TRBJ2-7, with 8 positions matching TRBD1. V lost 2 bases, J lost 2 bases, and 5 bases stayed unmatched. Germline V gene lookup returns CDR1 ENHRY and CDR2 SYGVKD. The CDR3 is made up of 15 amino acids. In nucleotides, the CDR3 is TGTGCCATCAGTGAGGTGGACAGGGCTGCCTACGAGCAGTACTTC. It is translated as CAISEVDRAAYEQYF.

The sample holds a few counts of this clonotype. CDR3 loop: CASRLRDPGWNEQFF. The CDR3 coding sequence is TGTGCCAGCAGACTACGGGATCCCGGGTGGAATGAGCAGTTCTTC. This chain connects TRBV5-6 to TRBJ2-1, with D possibly matching TRBD2 (5 bases). This CDR3 contains 15 residues. Germline V gene data show CDR1 as SGHDT and CDR2 as YYEEEE. The V end lost 5 bases, the J end lost 7 bases, and 19 bases lay between the germline ends.

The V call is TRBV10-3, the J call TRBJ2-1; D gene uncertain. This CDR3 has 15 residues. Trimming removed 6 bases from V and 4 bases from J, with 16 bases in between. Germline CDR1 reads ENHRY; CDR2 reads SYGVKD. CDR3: CAISGDGALYNEQFF. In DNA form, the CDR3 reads TGTGCCATCAGCGGAGACGGCGCACTTTACAATGAGCAGTTCTTC.

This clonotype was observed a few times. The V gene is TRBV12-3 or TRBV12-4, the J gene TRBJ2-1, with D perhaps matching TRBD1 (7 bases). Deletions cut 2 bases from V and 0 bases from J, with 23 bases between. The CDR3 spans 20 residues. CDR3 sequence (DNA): TGTGCCAGCAGTTTAAGTCCCGGGGCTCCAGGGGGGCGCTCCTACAATGAGCAGTTCTTC. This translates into CASSLSPGAPGGRSYNEQFF.